This T cell receptor beta chain is drawn from a study of shared clonotypes between healthy human individuals. Points from the study as a whole: It was the non-shared clonotypes that had lower generation probabilities than clonotypes shared by all four donors. Large depth notwithstanding, sorted-subset sequencing proved incomplete by rarefaction.

Remarks on this clone: No antigen is known for it.

Trimming left V 5 bases short and J 3 bases short, with 22 bases between. Per the germline V gene, CDR1 is GTSNPN and CDR2 is SVGIG (reference sequence). The CDR3 is 16 amino acids. Profiled with immunoSEQ multiplex PCR; TCRdb holds only in-frame clones, not every one. The table lists about 2.1 million clones, approximately 92% of them singletons. Naivety among CD8 cells was defined by CD45RO negativity and positive CCR7 selection, thereby excluding terminally differentiated effector memory CD45RA+ cells. Specimen: naive CD8+ T cells from PBMCs. The V call is TRBV30, the J call TRBJ1-2; D is uncertain. The TCR was taken from a man younger than 35 in good health. Some clones in this sample may be carry-over from other donors' samples. In DNA form, the CDR3 reads TGTGCCTGGTCGTCGGACCCTGGGCTCCTGGACTATGGCTACACCTTC. This codes for CAWSSDPGLLDYGYTF.